The 29 T cell receptor beta chains in this list originate from one sample, sequenced in a study of response to subunit inactivated influenza vaccine. Using its own MiXCR run on the RT-PCR reads, TCRdb lists one record per CDR3 protein. The data hold about 500,000 distinct CDR3 sequences, with 16% observed a single time. The sample in question was CD4+ T cells sorted from PBMCs, obtained less than 25 months after vaccination. The source is a man between 50 and 70 years old who received an inactivated influenza vaccine.

This clonotype showed up just a few times. The rearrangement links TRBV4-3 to TRBJ1-1, with no clear D. The CDR3 contains 15 residues. V lost 0 bases and J 1 base, leaving 9 bases between the germline ends. The germline gives CDR1 LGHNA, CDR2 YSLEER. As DNA, the CDR3 is TGCGCCAGCAGCCAAGATTTATTCTCGAACACTGAAGCTTTCTTT. It translates to CASSQDLFSNTEAFF.

In its sample, this clonotype was seen once. V and J are TRBV25-1 and TRBJ2-1; 9 bases are shared with TRBD2. Germline CDR1 and CDR2: MGHDK and SYGVNS. The V segment lost 6 bases and the J segment 3 bases; nucleotides outside the gene matches: 3. The CDR3 runs 14 residues. The CDR3: CASRAGGLYNEQFF. The CDR3 nucleotides are TGTGCCAGCAGAGCGGGAGGCCTCTACAATGAGCAGTTCTTC. The full variable domain, rest sourced from reference TRBV25-1 and TRBJ2-1, is EADIYQTPRYLVIGTGKKITLECSQTMGHDKMYWYQQDPGMELHLIHYSYGVNSTEKGDLSSESTVSRIRTEHFPLTLESARPSHTSQYLCASRAGGLYNEQFFGPGTRLTVL.

In its sample, this clonotype was seen many times. The J gene is TRBJ2-1, the V gene TRBV7-9; D may match TRBD1 or TRBD2 (6 bases each). Looked up from germline, CDR1 is SEHNR and CDR2 is FQNEAQ (reference sequence). The CDR3 has 15 amino acids. V was cut by 5 bases and J by 6 bases, with 17 bases left in between. CDR3 region: CASSREGGPLNEQFF. The CDR3 DNA reads TGTGCCAGCAGCCGCGAGGGGGGCCCTCTCAATGAGCAGTTCTTC.

V usage is TRBV18 and J usage is TRBJ1-1; perhaps TRBD1 as D (6 bases). This CDR3 comprises 15 residues. The germline CDR1 and CDR2 sequences are KGHSH and LQKENI. Deletions cut 0 bases from V and 1 base from J, with 9 bases between. In DNA form, the CDR3 reads TGTGCCAGCTCACCACCGTGGACAGAGAACACTGAAGCTTTCTTT. It translates to CASSPPWTENTEAFF. The variable domain in full, with the rest retrieved from reference TRBV18 and TRBJ1-1, is NAGVMQNPRHLVRRRGQEARLRCSPMKGHSHVYWYRQLPEEGLKFMVYLQKENIIDESGMPKERFSAEFPKEGPSILRIQQVVRGDSAAYFCASSPPWTENTEAFFGQGTRLTVV.

This clonotype was seen only a few times. The V and J genes are TRBV4-3 and TRBJ2-1, with 12 positions matching TRBD2. With V trimmed by 0 bases and J by 4 bases, 4 bases remained unmatched. Germline CDR1 and CDR2: LGHNA and YSLEER. The CDR3 extends over 17 amino acids. The CDR3 DNA follows: TGCGCCAGCAGCCAAGACCGACTAGCGGGAGTATACAATGAGCAGTTCTTC. This translates into CASSQDRLAGVYNEQFF.

The CDR3 spells CSARDLVRAVHGMNTEAFF. The CDR3, as DNA: TGCAGTGCTAGAGATCTAGTCCGGGCAGTCCACGGGATGAACACTGAAGCTTTCTTT. The J gene is TRBJ1-1, the V gene TRBV20-1; unclear D gene. V dropped 0 bases and J dropped 0 bases, with 23 bases sitting between them. This CDR3 spans 19 amino acids. The germline V gene has CDR1 DFQATT and CDR2 SNEGSKA (reference sequence).

This clonotype has just a few counts. The CDR3 protein is CASSTDYNEQFF. The CDR3 nucleotides are TGCGCCAGCAGCACTGACTACAATGAGCAGTTCTTC. The chain recombines TRBV5-1 with TRBJ2-1; D gene uncertain. From germline, CDR1 is SGHRS and CDR2 YFSETQ. The CDR3 has 12 residues. Trimming removed 4 bases from V and 3 bases from J, with 5 bases in between.

The V gene is TRBV25-1, the J gene TRBJ1-3; D perhaps matches TRBD1 (6 bases). Germline V gene lookup returns CDR1 MGHDK and CDR2 SYGVNS. This CDR3 comprises 15 residues. Deletions cut 6 bases from V and 7 bases from J, with 19 bases between. CDR3 nucleotide sequence: TGTGCCAGCAGCCAAACAGGGATCCTCTGGAACACCATATATTTT. Translated: CASSQTGILWNTIYF.

There are a few counts of this clonotype. The V call is TRBV20-1, the J call TRBJ2-7, with 10 bases aligning to TRBD1. With 3 bases clipped from V and 3 bases from J, the junction kept 8 bases outside the gene matches. Germline V gene lookup returns CDR1 DFQATT and CDR2 SNEGSKA (reference sequence). This CDR3 has 15 amino acids. Written as DNA, the CDR3 is TGCAGTGCTAGCCTACCGGGACAGGGGAACTACGAGCAGTACTTC. Protein sequence: CSASLPGQGNYEQYF.

This clonotype was observed a few times. The J gene is TRBJ2-1, the V gene TRBV14; 7 bases match TRBD2. CDR3 length: 14 residues. J gave up 7 bases and V 5 bases, and 8 bases lay outside the gene matches. Germline V lookup: CDR1 SGHDN, CDR2 FVKESK. In DNA, the CDR3 is TGTGCCAGCAGCTACCGGACTAGATTAAATGAGCAGTTCTTC. Its translation is CASSYRTRLNEQFF.

The table lists this clonotype with a few counts. V usage is TRBV24-1 and J usage is TRBJ2-7, with 7 bases that match TRBD1. The CDR3 is 13 amino acids. CDR1 KGHDR and CDR2 SFDVKD come from the germline V gene. The J segment lost 5 bases and the V segment lost 9 bases, leaving 9 bases of the junction unmatched. The CDR3 reads CATFGQVKHEQYF. The DNA of the CDR3 is TGTGCCACCTTTGGACAGGTTAAACACGAGCAGTACTTC.

The chain combines TRBV20-1 with TRBJ1-4; no reliable D call. The germline gives CDR1 DFQATT, CDR2 SNEGSKA (reference sequence). The V end was cut by 6 bases, the J end by 7 bases, with 15 bases between. The CDR3 length is 13 residues. The chain's CDR3 is CSAKKRGGEKLFF. CDR3 DNA: TGCAGTGCCAAAAAACGGGGAGGTGAAAAACTGTTTTTT.

In this sample, this clonotype turned up many times. CDR3 in DNA: TGTGCCAGCAGCTTAGTTGGACTAGCGGGATCGGGCACCGGGGAGCTGTTTTTT. Protein: CASSLVGLAGSGTGELFF. This rearrangement joins TRBV7-8 to TRBJ2-2; 12 bases are a match to TRBD2. After removal of 1 base from V and 4 bases from J, the junction contained 7 bases not matched to a gene. The CDR3 runs to 18 residues. Germline CDR1 and CDR2: SGHVS and FQNEAQ.

This clonotype came up many times. This rearrangement joins TRBV11-2 to TRBJ2-4; possibly TRBD2 for D (5 bases). The germline V gene has CDR1 SGHAT and CDR2 FQNNGV. The CDR3 runs 13 residues. Deletions cut 3 bases from V and 4 bases from J, with 7 bases between. The CDR3 DNA follows: TGTGCCAGCAGCTTGAGGGAAAAAAACATTCAGTACTTC. Its translation: CASSLREKNIQYF.

The chain employs TRBV28 and TRBJ2-5; D remains ambiguous. Germline V gene data show CDR1 as MDHEN and CDR2 as SYDVKM. The CDR3 runs to 14 residues. The germline V and J ends were trimmed by 5 bases and 5 bases, with 15 bases remaining between them. The DNA for the CDR3 is TGTGCCAGCAGTCCCTCCCCACGAAGGGAGACCCAGTACTTC. Translation gives CASSPSPRRETQYF.

This clonotype was counted only a few times. V gene TRBV6-1 combines with J gene TRBJ2-2; D might be TRBD2 (7 bases). V was pared by 6 bases and J by 4 bases, with 15 bases between. CDR1 MNHNS and CDR2 SASEGT come from the germline V gene. The CDR3 is made up of 15 amino acids. This CDR3 is CASSATGRVTGELFF. The CDR3 DNA follows: TGTGCCAGCAGCGCTACAGGGAGGGTCACCGGGGAGCTGTTTTTT.

This clonotype was detected ten times or more. The genes are TRBV4-3 and TRBJ2-2; D is unclear. Germline V lookup: CDR1 LGHNA, CDR2 YSLEER. The CDR3 extends over 16 amino acids. Trimming stripped 0 bases from V and 0 bases from J, with 8 bases between. This CDR3 reads CASSQDSYSNTGELFF. DNA for the CDR3: TGCGCCAGCAGCCAAGATAGTTACTCGAACACCGGGGAGCTGTTTTTT.

A few counts support this clonotype. The chain has TRBV4-3 and TRBJ2-3; D not certain. Per germline, CDR1 LGHNA and CDR2 YSLEER. The CDR3 runs 15 residues. V lost 0 bases and J lost 4, with 11 bases in between. The CDR3 spells CASSQDFVGADTQYF. CDR3 sequence (DNA): TGCGCCAGCAGCCAAGATTTCGTAGGCGCAGATACGCAGTATTTT.

This clonotype was counted only a few times. The chain employs TRBV29-1 and TRBJ2-1; 8 positions agree with TRBD1. The trim removed 4 bases at V and 3 bases at J, leaving 2 bases unmatched. From germline, CDR1 is SQVTM and CDR2 ANQGSEA. This CDR3 is 13 amino acids long. The CDR3 DNA sequence: TGCAGCGTTGTTGGACAGGGCTACAATGAGCAGTTCTTC. Its translation is CSVVGQGYNEQFF.

This clonotype was found a few times. The rearrangement uses TRBV28 and TRBJ2-7; 8 nucleotides agree with TRBD1. The V gene's germline CDR1 is MDHEN and CDR2 SYDVKM. The CDR3 length is 16 residues. V shed 6 bases and J 3 bases; nucleotides not matched to a gene: 13. CDR3 in DNA: TGTGCCAGCAGCCCCTCCGGGACAGGTGGATACTACGAGCAGTACTTC. Residues: CASSPSGTGGYYEQYF.

The chain links TRBV11-2 to TRBJ1-1; D gene uncertain. V lost 1 base to trimming and J lost 6 bases, with 9 bases between them. Germline CDR1 SGHAT, CDR2 FQNNGV. This CDR3 has 13 amino acids. The CDR3 spells CASSLGVSAEAFF. CDR3 nucleotides: TGTGCCAGCAGCTTAGGGGTTTCGGCTGAAGCTTTCTTT.

The chain combines TRBV7-2 with TRBJ2-2, with D maybe TRBD2 (7 bases). V was pared by 5 bases and J by 7 bases, with 14 bases between. The CDR3 has 14 residues. Germline CDR1 and CDR2: SGHTA and FQGNSA. This chain's CDR3 is CASSRTGGDGELFF. The CDR3 nucleotides read TGTGCCAGCAGCCGAACGGGGGGCGACGGGGAGCTGTTTTTT.

The rearrangement joins TRBV20-1 to TRBJ2-1; no clear D gene. This CDR3 contains 14 residues. V was cut by 2 bases and J by 5 bases, with 13 bases left in between. Germline CDR1 and CDR2: DFQATT and SNEGSKA (reference sequence). The CDR3 here is CSARSIRDNNEQFF. CDR3 nucleotides: TGCAGTGCTAGATCTATACGCGACAACAATGAGCAGTTCTTC.

This rearrangement joins TRBV20-1 to TRBJ2-2; 11 bases are shared with TRBD2. J gave up 2 bases and V 6 bases, and 2 bases lay outside the gene matches. This CDR3 has 14 amino acids. The germline gives CDR1 DFQATT, CDR2 SNEGSKA (reference sequence). CDR3 residues: CSALAGGNTGELFF. The CDR3 bases are TGCAGTGCCCTAGCGGGGGGAAACACCGGGGAGCTGTTTTTT.

This clonotype has just a few counts. This rearrangement joins TRBV6-2 or TRBV6-3 to TRBJ2-3; TRBD2 might be the D (6 bases). The ends were cut back, 7 bases at V and 1 base at J, with 30 bases in the middle. This CDR3 region has 20 residues. Looked up from germline, CDR1 is MNHEY and CDR2 is SVGEGT. The CDR3 loop is CASTEGNGYLNAPRTDTQYF. Here the CDR3 DNA reads TGTGCCAGCACGGAGGGGAACGGTTATCTTAACGCTCCACGCACAGATACGCAGTATTTT.

This clonotype was counted a few times. The rearrangement links TRBV5-1 to TRBJ2-5, with 11 positions matching TRBD1. The CDR3 runs to 12 residues. CDR1 and CDR2 (germline): SGHRS, YFSETQ. V was clipped by 3 bases and J by 11 bases; unmatched bases: 3. CDR3 sequence: CASSSDRGHQYF. CDR3 nucleotides: TGCGCCAGCAGCTCGGACAGGGGGCATCAGTACTTC.

There are a few counts of this clonotype. CDR3 protein: CASLRGGAGELFF. DNA of the CDR3: TGTGCCAGTTTACGGGGCGGAGCCGGGGAGCTGTTTTTT. The chain has TRBV5-6 and TRBJ2-2; D possibly matches TRBD1 or TRBD2 (5 bases each). Germline V gene sequence: CDR1 SGHDT, CDR2 YYEEEE. Between the trimmed V and J ends, which lost 8 bases and 6 bases, there was a span of 14 bases. CDR3 length equals 13 residues.

This clonotype occurred a few times. The chain couples TRBV5-1 to TRBJ2-1; D is possibly TRBD1 or TRBD2 (5 bases each). The V gene's germline CDR1 is SGHRS and CDR2 YFSETQ. V gave up 0 bases and J gave up 5 bases, with 9 bases separating them. The CDR3 runs to 14 residues. CDR3 nucleotide sequence: TGCGCCAGCAGCTTGGGACAGACTAACAATGAGCAGTTCTTC. This sequence encodes CASSLGQTNNEQFF.

This chain joins TRBV20-1 and TRBJ2-3, with TRBD1 matching 7 bases. The CDR3 covers 15 residues. Germline values: CDR1 DFQATT, CDR2 SNEGSKA (reference sequence). Trimming removed 3 bases from V and 3 bases from J; junction bases left unmatched: 9. The CDR3 spells CSARGQQGLTDTQYF. The CDR3 DNA sequence: TGCAGTGCTAGGGGACAGCAGGGCTTAACAGATACGCAGTATTTT.